This is a list of T cell receptor beta chains from one sample in a study of blood T cell repertoires in COVID-19. The repertoire was sequenced with immunoSEQ multiplex PCR; TCRdb's copy has only in-frame clones and lacks some. Of a few hundred thousand clones detected, about 88% appear once; the ten largest clones hold around 1.6%. What was sequenced was peripheral blood. These receptors originate from a man in his 70s with acute or convalescent COVID-19. Both conserved end residues are part of each CDR3. Fields, in order: clone size, D gene, CDR3 length, V gene, J gene, CDR3 protein, CDR3 DNA. D genes are given only for firm matches. Clone size is shown for a subset of rows, as once, few, many or a class of expanded clone.

>NA|NA|15|TRBV28|TRBJ1-2
CASSHTGLKNYGYTF
TGTGCCAGCAGTCATACAGGGTTGAAGAACTATGGCTACACCTTC
>NA|TRBD1|13|TRBV30|TRBJ1-5
CAWSTGDNQPQHF
TGTGCCTGGAGCACAGGGGACAATCAGCCCCAGCATTTT
>NA|TRBD1|17|TRBV5-5|TRBJ1-1
CASSLVPQGARGTEAFF
TGTGCCAGCAGCTTGGTTCCCCAGGGGGCGCGGGGCACTGAAGCTTTCTTT
>NA|NA|14|TRBV2|TRBJ1-5
CASSEWQKNQPQHF
TGTGCCAGCAGTGAGTGGCAGAAAAATCAGCCCCAGCATTTT
>NA|TRBD2|14|TRBV28|TRBJ2-7
CASSYTSGSYEQYF
TGTGCCAGCAGTTATACTAGCGGGAGCTACGAGCAGTACTTC
>NA|TRBD1|18|TRBV7-6|TRBJ1-4
CASSFSGTARDLDEKLFF
TGTGCCAGCAGCTTCTCCGGGACAGCAAGAGATCTGGATGAAAAACTGTTTTTT
>NA|TRBD1|15|TRBV5-1|TRBJ1-2
CASSQATGRSSGYTF
TGCGCCAGCAGCCAGGCGACAGGGCGGAGTTCTGGCTACACCTTC
>NA|TRBD1|14|TRBV7-9|TRBJ1-1
CASSYTGDGTEAFF
TGTGCCAGCAGTTATACAGGGGACGGCACTGAAGCTTTCTTT
>once|TRBD2|16|TRBV7-9|TRBJ2-3
CASSLMLAGGTDTQYF
TGTGCCAGCAGCTTGATGCTAGCGGGAGGAACAGATACGCAGTATTTT
>NA|TRBD1|14|TRBV5-1|TRBJ1-1
CASSVDRGNTEAFF
TGCGCCAGCAGCGTAGACAGGGGGAACACTGAAGCTTTCTTT